This TCR beta chain was sequenced during a study of Graves' ophthalmopathy and Graves' hyperthyroidism. Beta-chain TCR CDR3 regions were amplified from RNA transcripts. RT-PCR with HTBI primers came first, then second-round multiplex PCR. TCRdb redid the calling of the multiplex PCR reads with MiXCR, one entry per CDR3 protein. The data contain about 480,000 distinct CDR3 sequences, about an eighth of them seen just once; the ten biggest clones take up roughly 9.8%. Deletions cut 5 bases from V and 1 base from J, with 14 bases between. CDR3 length: 16 amino acids. Other autoimmune diseases, uncontrolled infections, pregnancy and lactation each led to patient exclusion. PBMCs originated in roughly 10 ml of fresh peripheral blood. This clonotype was counted at least ten times. Its antigen remains unknown. Notes on the study in general: Ophthalmopathy versus stable hyperthyroidism: 13-signature model gave around 90% sensitivity, 81.08% specificity. Predictions made by the model for ophthalmopathy progression reached under 71% sensitivity and almost 75% specificity.

J is TRBJ2-2 and V is TRBV12-3 or TRBV12-4; D is perhaps TRBD1 or TRBD2 (5 bases each). The sequencing input was blood. The sequence came from a woman in her 30s with Graves' ophthalmopathy. CDR3 sequence (DNA): TGTGCCAGCAGTCCCCCCGGGGCACAGAACACCGGGGAGCTGTTTTTT. It specifies CASSPPGAQNTGELFF.